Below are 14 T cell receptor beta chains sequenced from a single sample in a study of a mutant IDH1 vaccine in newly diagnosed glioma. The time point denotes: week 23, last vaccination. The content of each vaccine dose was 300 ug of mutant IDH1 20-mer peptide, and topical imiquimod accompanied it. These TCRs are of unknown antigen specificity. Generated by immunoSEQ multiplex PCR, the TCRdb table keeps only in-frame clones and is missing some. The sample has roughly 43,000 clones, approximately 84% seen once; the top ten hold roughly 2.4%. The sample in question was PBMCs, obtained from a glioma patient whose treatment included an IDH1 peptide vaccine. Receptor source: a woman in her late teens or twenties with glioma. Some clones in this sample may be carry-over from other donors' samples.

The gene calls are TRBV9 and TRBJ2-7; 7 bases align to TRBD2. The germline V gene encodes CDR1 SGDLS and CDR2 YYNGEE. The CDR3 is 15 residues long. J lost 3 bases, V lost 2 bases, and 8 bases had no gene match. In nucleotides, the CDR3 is TGTGCCAGCAGCGTGAGGCCTAGCGGAGACTACGAGCAGTACTTC. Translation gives CASSVRPSGDYEQYF.

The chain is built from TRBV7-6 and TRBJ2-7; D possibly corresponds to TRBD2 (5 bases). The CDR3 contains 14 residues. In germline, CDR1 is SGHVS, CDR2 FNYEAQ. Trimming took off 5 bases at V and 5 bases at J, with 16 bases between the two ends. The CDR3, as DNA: TGTGCCAGCAGCCGAGAGGGTGAAGTCCACGAGCAGTACTTC. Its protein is CASSREGEVHEQYF.

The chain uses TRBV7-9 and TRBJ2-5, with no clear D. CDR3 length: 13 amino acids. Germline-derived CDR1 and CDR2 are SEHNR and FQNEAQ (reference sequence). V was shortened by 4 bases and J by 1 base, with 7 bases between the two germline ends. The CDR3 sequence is CASSSPPQETQYF. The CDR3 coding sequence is TGTGCCAGCAGCTCCCCACCCCAAGAGACCCAGTACTTC.

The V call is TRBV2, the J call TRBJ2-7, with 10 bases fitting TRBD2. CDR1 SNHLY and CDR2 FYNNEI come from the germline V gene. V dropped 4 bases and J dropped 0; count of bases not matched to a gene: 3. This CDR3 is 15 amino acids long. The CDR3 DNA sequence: TGTGCCAGCAGTGTTGCTAGCGGGAGCTCCTACGAGCAGTACTTC. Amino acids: CASSVASGSSYEQYF.

In nucleotides, the CDR3 is TGTGCCAGCAGCATCGGGTTTGAAGCTTTCTTT. Translating gives CASSIGFEAFF. The V and J genes are TRBV14 and TRBJ1-1, with no clear D. The germline V and J ends were trimmed by 5 bases and 7 bases, with 8 bases remaining between them. Germline V lookup: CDR1 SGHDN, CDR2 FVKESK. CDR3 size: 11 residues. Full variable domain (missing parts from reference TRBV14 and TRBJ1-1): EAGVTQFPSHSVIEKGQTVTLRCDPISGHDNLYWYRRVMGKEIKFLLHFVKESKQDESGMPNNRFLAERTGGTYSTLKVQPAELEDSGVYFCASSIGFEAFFGQGTRLTVV.

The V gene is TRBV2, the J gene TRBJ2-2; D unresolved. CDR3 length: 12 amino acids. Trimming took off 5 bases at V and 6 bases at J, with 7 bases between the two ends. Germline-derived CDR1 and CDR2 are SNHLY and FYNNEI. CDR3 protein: CASSSVAGELFF. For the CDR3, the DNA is TGTGCCAGCAGTTCGGTAGCCGGGGAGCTGTTTTTT.

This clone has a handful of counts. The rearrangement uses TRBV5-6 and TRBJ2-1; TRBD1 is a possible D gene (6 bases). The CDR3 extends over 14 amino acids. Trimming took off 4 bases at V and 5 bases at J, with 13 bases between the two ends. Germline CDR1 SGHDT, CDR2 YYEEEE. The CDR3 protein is CASSGAGADNEQFF. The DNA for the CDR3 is TGTGCCAGCAGCGGGGCAGGGGCGGACAATGAGCAGTTCTTC.

The CDR3 spells CASSYGPNGQTYEQYF. The CDR3 DNA sequence: TGTGCCAGCAGTTACGGTCCCAATGGGCAGACCTACGAGCAGTACTTC. This chain uses TRBV6-6 with TRBJ2-7, with D unresolved. Germline CDR1 MNHNY, CDR2 SVGAGI (reference sequence). V was clipped by 2 bases and J by 2 bases, with 16 bases between them. The length of the CDR3 is 16 residues.

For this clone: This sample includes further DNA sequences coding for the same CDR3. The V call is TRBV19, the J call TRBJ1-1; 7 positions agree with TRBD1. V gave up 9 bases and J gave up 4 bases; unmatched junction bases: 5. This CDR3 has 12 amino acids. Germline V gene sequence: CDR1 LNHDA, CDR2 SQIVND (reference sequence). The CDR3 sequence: CASRQGGTEAFF. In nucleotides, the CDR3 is TGTGCCAGCCGACAGGGTGGCACTGAAGCTTTCTTT.

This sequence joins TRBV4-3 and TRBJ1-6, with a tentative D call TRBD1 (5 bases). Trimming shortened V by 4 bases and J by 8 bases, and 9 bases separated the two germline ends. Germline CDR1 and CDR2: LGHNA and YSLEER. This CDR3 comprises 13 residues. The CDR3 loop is CASSRWGDSPLHF. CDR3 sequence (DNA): TGCGCCAGCAGCCGATGGGGGGATTCACCCCTCCACTTT.

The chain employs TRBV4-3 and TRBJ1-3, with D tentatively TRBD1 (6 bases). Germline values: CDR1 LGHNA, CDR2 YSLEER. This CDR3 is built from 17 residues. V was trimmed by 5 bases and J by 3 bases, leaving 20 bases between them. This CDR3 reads CASSAHPQGSNGNTIYF. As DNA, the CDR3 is TGCGCCAGCAGCGCTCATCCACAGGGTTCTAATGGAAACACCATATATTTT.

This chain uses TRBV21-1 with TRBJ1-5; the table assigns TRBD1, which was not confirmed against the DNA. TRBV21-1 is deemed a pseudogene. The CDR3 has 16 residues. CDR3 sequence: CASSPRDREPNQPQHF. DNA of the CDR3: TGTGCCAGCAGCCCCCGGGACAGGGAGCCAAATCAGCCCCAGCATTTT.

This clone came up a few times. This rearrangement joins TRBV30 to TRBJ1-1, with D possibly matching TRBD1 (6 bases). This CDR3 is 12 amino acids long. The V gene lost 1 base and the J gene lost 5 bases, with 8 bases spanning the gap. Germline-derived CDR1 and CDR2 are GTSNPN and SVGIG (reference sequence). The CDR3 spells CAWSGRGTEAFF. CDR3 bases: TGTGCCTGGAGTGGGAGGGGGACTGAAGCTTTCTTT.

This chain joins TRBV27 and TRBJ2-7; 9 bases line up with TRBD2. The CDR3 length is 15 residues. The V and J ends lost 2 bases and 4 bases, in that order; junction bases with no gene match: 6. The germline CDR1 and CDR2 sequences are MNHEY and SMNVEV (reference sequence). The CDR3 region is CASSLTFAGGYEQYF. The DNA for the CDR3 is TGTGCCAGCAGTTTAACGTTTGCGGGAGGGTACGAGCAGTACTTC.